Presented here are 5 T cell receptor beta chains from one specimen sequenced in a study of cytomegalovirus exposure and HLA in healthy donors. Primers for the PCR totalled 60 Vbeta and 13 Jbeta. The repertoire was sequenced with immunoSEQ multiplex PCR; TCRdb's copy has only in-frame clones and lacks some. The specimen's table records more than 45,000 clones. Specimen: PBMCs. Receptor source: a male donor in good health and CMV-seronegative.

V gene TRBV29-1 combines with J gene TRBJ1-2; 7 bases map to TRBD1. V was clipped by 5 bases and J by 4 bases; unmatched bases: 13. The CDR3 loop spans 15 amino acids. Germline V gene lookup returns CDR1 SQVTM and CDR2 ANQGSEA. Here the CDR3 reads CSVSVMEGAVYGYTF. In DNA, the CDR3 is TGCAGCGTTTCAGTAATGGAGGGGGCCGTCTATGGCTACACCTTC.

In nucleotides, the CDR3 is TGCGCCAGCAGCCAAGATCGCTCTGGAAACACCATATATTTT. Translated: CASSQDRSGNTIYF. The J gene is TRBJ1-3, the V gene TRBV4-1; D ambiguous. Germline lookup yields CDR1 MGHRA and CDR2 YSYEKL. The ends were cut back, 0 bases at V and 0 bases at J, with 3 bases in the middle. The length of the CDR3 is 14 residues.

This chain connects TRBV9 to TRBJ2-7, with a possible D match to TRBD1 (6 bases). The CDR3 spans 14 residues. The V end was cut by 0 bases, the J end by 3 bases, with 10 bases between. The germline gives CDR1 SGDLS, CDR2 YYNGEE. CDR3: CASSVGQGHYEQYF. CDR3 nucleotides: TGTGCCAGCAGCGTAGGGCAGGGACACTACGAGCAGTACTTC.

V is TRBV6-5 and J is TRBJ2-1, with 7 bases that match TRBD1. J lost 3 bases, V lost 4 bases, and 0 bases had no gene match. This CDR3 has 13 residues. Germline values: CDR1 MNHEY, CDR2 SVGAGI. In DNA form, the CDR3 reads TGTGCCAGCAGTTGGGACAGCTACAATGAGCAGTTCTTC. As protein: CASSWDSYNEQFF.

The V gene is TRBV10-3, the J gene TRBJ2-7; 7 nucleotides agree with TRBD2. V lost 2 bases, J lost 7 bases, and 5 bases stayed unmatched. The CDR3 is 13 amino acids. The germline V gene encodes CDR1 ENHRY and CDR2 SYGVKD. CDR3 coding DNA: TGTGCCATCAGTGAGACGGAGCGGGGAGAGCAGTACTTC. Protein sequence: CAISETERGEQYF.